This T cell receptor (beta chain) was captured in a study of T cell responses to AZD1222 COVID-19 vaccine (dated by TCRdb to about 2021). With respect to the entire study: A total of under 250 trial participants underwent TCR sequencing, of whom more than 200 had received two doses of AZD1222 and 26 had received two doses of the MenACWY control vaccine. Trial participants were enrolled by age into 18-55, 56-69 and 70-plus year subgroups, with around 150, 28 and 57 TCR-sequenced participants respectively.

With respect to this clone: Its antigen remains unidentified. Base qualities are not provided; no much larger clone lies one nucleotide away.

Taken with the paper, the label for time point translates to: about 28 days (+/-7) after the second vaccine dose. Because spike-specific TCR depth and breadth did not differ between the two schedules, AZD1222 recipients who got a second dose at roughly 4 weeks were pooled with those who got a second dose at roughly 12 weeks. Samples from vaccinated people were obtained from the UK trials COV001 and COV002, which included a single-blind randomized controlled phase 2/3 trial of AZD1222 (ChAdOx1 nCoV-19) in healthy adults. For TCRbeta chain sequencing, PBMC samples from trial participants were taken at day 0 and at day 28 after the second dose. Overall results and qualifications from the work: Conclusions about previously exposed vaccinees were limited because only a handful of AZD1222 recipients were SARS-CoV-2 seropositive at baseline. Reportedly, almost half of the unique spike-specific TCRs recognized epitopes lying outside the regions that are mutated in the B.1.351 and B.1.1.7 variants. After two AZD1222 doses, both the breadth and the depth of spike-specific TCRs were significantly higher than at day 0 and than in MenACWY recipients. Participants were mostly white British, with more females than males. The authors suggested clonal diversity may have been underestimated. The 56-69-year group was small, and its depth increase did not reach significance, likely because of low power. The whole spike protein was spanned by vaccine-associated CD4 TCRs, and dominant responses were seen in regions 160-218 and 743-854. Because no samples from the day 14 peak response were available, repertoires could be characterized only after the peak T cell response.

At the junction V is shortened by 4 bases and J by 9 bases; bases outside the gene matches: 12. The CDR3 runs 15 amino acids, cysteine and phenylalanine included. Of all the DNA, just the CDR3 is kept, 45 bases in frame from base 1. Reading the germline V gene gives CDR1 SGHNT and CDR2 YENEEA. The CDR3 regions of human TCRbeta chains were analyzed by immunosequencing. The source study handled its data this way. TCRs in the repertoires were matched against a reference library of SARS-CoV-2-specific TCRs that had been generated with the MIRA antigen-specificity platform. Breadth was defined as the fraction of unique TCRs that were SARS-CoV-2-associated, and depth was defined as the fraction of total T cells that were SARS-CoV-2-associated. Using the MIRA data, each spike-specific TCR was assigned both to the spike region to which the TCR was reactive and to a CD4 or CD8 class. Log10-transformed breadth and depth values were compared by one-way ANOVA with Sidak's multiple comparisons tests. Not all clones reach the TCRdb copy of this immuneACCESS table, which keeps in-frame sequences only. Checked studies attribute under half of the gap to unresolved V genes and leave the rest unexplained. D and trimming were read from the DNA, whereas the V and J calls and clone size are those reported in that table. This sample gives more than 120,000 clones in total; roughly 86% of them show up just once. The top ten constitute roughly 5.1% of the sample.

The input for sequencing was peripheral blood, taken 28 days after the second AZD1222 dose. This sequence uses TRBV11-3 and TRBJ2-1; the central 7 bases match TRBD2. The clonotype comes from an adult who received the AZD1222 COVID-19 vaccine. The DNA sequence reads TGTGCCAGCAGCTCGACAAGCGGGGCTGAGGGTGAGCAGTTCTTC. Its amino acids are CASSSTSGAEGEQFF.